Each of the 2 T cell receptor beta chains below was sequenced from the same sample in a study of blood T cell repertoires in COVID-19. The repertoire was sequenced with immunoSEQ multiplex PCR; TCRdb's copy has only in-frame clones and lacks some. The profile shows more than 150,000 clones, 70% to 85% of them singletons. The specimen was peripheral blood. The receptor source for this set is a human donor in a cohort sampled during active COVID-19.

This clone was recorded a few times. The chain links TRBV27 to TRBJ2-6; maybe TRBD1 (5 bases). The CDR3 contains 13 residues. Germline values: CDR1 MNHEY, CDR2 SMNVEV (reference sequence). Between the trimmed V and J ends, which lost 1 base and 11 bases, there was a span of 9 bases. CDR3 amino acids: CASSLWVGDVLTF. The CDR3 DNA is TGTGCCAGCAGTTTATGGGTAGGGGACGTCCTGACTTTC.

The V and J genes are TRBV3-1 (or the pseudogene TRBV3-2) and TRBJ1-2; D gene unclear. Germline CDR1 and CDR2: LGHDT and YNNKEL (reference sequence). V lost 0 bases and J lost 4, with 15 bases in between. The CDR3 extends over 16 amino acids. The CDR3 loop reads CASSQEDTEPLYGYTF. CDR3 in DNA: TGTGCCAGCAGCCAAGAGGATACAGAGCCACTCTATGGCTACACCTTC.